The present entry profiles one T cell receptor beta chain with its context. As yet, its antigen is unknown. These data are taken from a study of beta chain features in type 1 diabetes. Study conclusions and caveats: A moderate, significant TCRB CDR3 shortening appeared in type 1 diabetes across four CD4+ subsets.

The authors reverse transcribed all of the isolated RNA, so sequencing captured expressed TCRB transcripts. Here immunoSEQ multiplex PCR was the method, and the copy in TCRdb shows in-frame clones only, minus some. Among about 47,000 clones listed, roughly 48% were seen once. Germline assignment: CDR1 MDHEN and CDR2 SYDVKM. Trimming pared 3 bases from V and 0 bases from J, leaving 12 bases between. This CDR3 has 15 residues. The chain combines TRBV28 with TRBJ2-7; D possibly corresponds to TRBD2 (6 bases). The sequenced sample was stem cell memory CD4+ T cells from blood. The sequence was collected from a man under 40 with type 1 diabetes. CDR3 bases: TGTGCCAGCAGTTTCCCGGGGGAGGACTCCTACGAGCAGTACTTC. Translated, it gives CASSFPGEDSYEQYF. Filled out from reference TRBV28 and TRBJ2-7, the complete variable domain reads DVKVTQSSRYLVKRTGEKVFLECVQDMDHENMFWYRQDPGLGLRLIYFSYDVKMKEKGDIPEGYSVSREKKERFSLILESASTNQTSMYLCASSFPGEDSYEQYFGPGTRLTVT.